These 5 T cell receptor beta chains were sequenced from one sample in a study of identifying expanded T cells in peripheral blood (dated by TCRdb to the late 2010s). Libraries were prepared through the immunoSEQ multiplex PCR assay. The clones in this table, taken by TCRdb from immuneACCESS, are in-frame only. Not every clone is retained; where verified, under half of the shortfall comes from an unresolved V gene, and the cause of the rest is unknown. The sample data list 85,000 to 95,000 clones, and approximately 91% of these were observed just once. The ten largest make up roughly 3.9% of the sample. The sequenced sample was blood. The source of these receptors is a person aged 18 to 70 in good health.

V is TRBV4-3 and J is TRBJ2-3, with 15 bases matching TRBD2. Germline trimming cut 4 bases from V and 2 bases from J; bases unmatched to any gene: 7. Per the germline V gene, CDR1 is LGHNA and CDR2 is YSLEER. The CDR3 runs to 18 residues. CDR3 protein: CASSLGTSGRCYTDTQYF. The CDR3 DNA follows: TGCGCCAGCAGCCTAGGGACTAGCGGGAGGTGTTACACAGATACGCAGTATTTT.

This clone was found once. The chain recombines TRBV7-9 with TRBJ2-7; TRBD2 aligns across 8 bases. The V segment lost 5 bases and the J segment 5 bases; nucleotides outside the gene matches: 8. The CDR3 loop spans 14 amino acids. CDR1 SEHNR and CDR2 FQNEAQ come from the germline V gene (reference sequence). The CDR3: CASSRSSLADEQYF. The CDR3 nucleotides read TGTGCCAGCAGCCGGTCGTCACTAGCGGACGAGCAGTACTTC.

The chain combines TRBV18 with TRBJ1-5, with 7 nucleotides matching TRBD1. CDR3 length: 15 residues. In germline, CDR1 is KGHSH, CDR2 LQKENI. With V trimmed by 2 bases and J by 4 bases, 5 bases remained unmatched. The CDR3 reads CASSPGAGGNQPQHF. The CDR3 region has the DNA TGTGCCAGCTCACCAGGGGCAGGGGGAAATCAGCCCCAGCATTTT.

This clone appeared a few times. J is TRBJ1-1 and V is TRBV4-3, with 9 bases matching TRBD1. Germline CDR1 reads LGHNA; CDR2 reads YSLEER. The trim removed 3 bases at V and 10 bases at J, leaving 6 bases unmatched. The CDR3 loop spans 13 amino acids. CDR3 sequence (DNA): TGCGCCAGCAGCCAGGACAGGGGATCCGGAGCTTTCTTT. Translating gives CASSQDRGSGAFF.

The table lists this clone with a count of one. V gene TRBV2 combines with J gene TRBJ2-5; D gene ambiguous. Germline CDR1 SNHLY, CDR2 FYNNEI. Trimming cost V 1 base and J 0 bases, with 6 bases left between them. The CDR3 is made up of 14 amino acids. The CDR3 coding sequence is TGTGCCAGCAGTGAAGGTCTGTACCAAGAGACCCAGTACTTC. Translating it yields CASSEGLYQETQYF.